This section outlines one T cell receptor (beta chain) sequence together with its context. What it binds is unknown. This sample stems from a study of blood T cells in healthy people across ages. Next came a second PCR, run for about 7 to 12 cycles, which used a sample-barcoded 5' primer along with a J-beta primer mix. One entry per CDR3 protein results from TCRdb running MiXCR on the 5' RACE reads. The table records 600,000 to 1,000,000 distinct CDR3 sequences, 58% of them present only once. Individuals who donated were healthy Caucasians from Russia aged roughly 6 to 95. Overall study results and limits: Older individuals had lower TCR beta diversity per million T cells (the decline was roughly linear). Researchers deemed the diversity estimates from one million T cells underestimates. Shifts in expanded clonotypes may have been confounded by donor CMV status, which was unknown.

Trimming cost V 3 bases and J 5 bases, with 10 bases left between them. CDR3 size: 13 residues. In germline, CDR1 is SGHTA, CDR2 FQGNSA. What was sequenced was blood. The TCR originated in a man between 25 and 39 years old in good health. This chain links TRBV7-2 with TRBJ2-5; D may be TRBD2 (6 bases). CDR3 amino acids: CASSFTSWETQYF. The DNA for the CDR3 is TGTGCCAGCAGCTTTACTAGCTGGGAGACCCAGTACTTC. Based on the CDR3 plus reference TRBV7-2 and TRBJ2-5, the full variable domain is GAGVSQSPSNKVTEKGKDVELRCDPISGHTALYWYRQSLGQGLEFLIYFQGNSAPDKSGLPSDRFSAERTGGSVSTLTIQRTQQEDSAVYLCASSFTSWETQYFGPGTRLLVL.